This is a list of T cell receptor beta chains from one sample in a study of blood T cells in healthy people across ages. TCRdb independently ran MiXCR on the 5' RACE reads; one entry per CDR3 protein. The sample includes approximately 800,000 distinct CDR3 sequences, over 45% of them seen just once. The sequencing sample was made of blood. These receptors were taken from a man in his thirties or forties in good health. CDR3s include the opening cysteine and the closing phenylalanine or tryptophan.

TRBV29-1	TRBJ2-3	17	CSVEDLASGDRTDTQYF
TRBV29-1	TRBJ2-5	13	CSARDRVRETQYF
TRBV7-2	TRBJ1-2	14	CASSSPGQGSGYTF
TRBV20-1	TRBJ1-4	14	CSARRGITNEKLFF
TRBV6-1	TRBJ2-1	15	CASSPGGNRDNEQFF
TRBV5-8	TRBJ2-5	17	CASSSGLVGGKQETQYF
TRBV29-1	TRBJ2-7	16	CSVESHRAHGAYEQYF
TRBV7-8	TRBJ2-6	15	CASSSPSSGANVLTF
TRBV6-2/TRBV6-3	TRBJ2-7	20	CASSYPLGGLAGFTTYEQYF
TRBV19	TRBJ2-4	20	CASSKRDRAMNLLAKNIQYF
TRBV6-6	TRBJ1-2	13	CACLGEVLYGYTF
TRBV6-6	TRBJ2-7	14	CATRDEEGSYEQYF
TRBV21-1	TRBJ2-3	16	CATPSLAREGTDTQYF
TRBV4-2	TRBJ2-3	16	CASSQGTGSITDTQYF
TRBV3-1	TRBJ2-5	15	CASSQDVGFQETQYF
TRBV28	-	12	CASKGDQETQYF
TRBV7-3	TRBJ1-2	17	CASSLTSGTGANYGYTF
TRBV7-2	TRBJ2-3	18	CASSLGGGAGVFADTQYF
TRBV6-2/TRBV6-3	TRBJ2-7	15	CASSSRGGAAYEQYF
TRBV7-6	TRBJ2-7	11	CASSSEYEQYF
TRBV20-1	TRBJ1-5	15	CSARVDRGSNQPQHF
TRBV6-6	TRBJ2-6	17	CASRTIPTGTGANVLTF
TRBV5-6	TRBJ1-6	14	CASSLGGLRSPLHF
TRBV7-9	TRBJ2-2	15	CASSFGATNTGELFF
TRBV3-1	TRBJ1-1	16	CASSQGAGSLNTEAFF
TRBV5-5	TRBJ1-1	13	CASSLTDKQGAFF
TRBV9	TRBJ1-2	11	CASSPSRGYTF
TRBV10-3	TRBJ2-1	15	CAISESTSSSNEQFF
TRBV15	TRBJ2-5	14	CATRSGGSGETQYF
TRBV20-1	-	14	CSANPGLAGETQYF
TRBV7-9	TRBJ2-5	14	CASSSRTGGIEQYF
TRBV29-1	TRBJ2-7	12	CSVGTSGSHQYF
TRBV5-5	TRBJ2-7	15	CASRRVTSGPYEQYF
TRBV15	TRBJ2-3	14	CATRRGIGIDTQYF
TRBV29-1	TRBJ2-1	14	CSVVGADTYNEQFF
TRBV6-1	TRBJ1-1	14	CASSRQVAGTEAFF
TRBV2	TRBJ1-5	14	CASYQQATNQPQHF
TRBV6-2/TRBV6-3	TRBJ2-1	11	CASSQGDEQFF
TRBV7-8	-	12	CASSLRTAEQYF
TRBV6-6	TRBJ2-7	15	CASSPDRGASYEQYF
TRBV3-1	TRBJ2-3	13	CASSQVIAEAQYF
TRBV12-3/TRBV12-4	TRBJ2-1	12	CASSTGTGLLFF
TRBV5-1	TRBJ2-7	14	CASSLRMGAYEQYF
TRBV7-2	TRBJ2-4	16	CASSLQSGSAQGEQYF
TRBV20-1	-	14	CSASFPSGEETQYF
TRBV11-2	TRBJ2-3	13	CASSRGESDTQYF